This T cell receptor beta chain originates from a study of OX40 agonist ivuxolimab in advanced cancers. Study information: Patient treatment consisted of intravenous ivuxolimab administration every 2 weeks at 0.01 to 10 mg/kg. Study results and limitations: Partial responders at 0.1-3.0 mg/kg had among the lowest clonal expansion.

A note on this clone: Its antigen is as yet unknown.

V was pared by 3 bases and J by 4 bases, with 8 bases of the junction left unmatched. CDR1 is ENHRY and CDR2 is SYGVKD in the germline V gene. The CDR3 length is 15 residues. TCRdb's copy holds only in-frame clones and misses some; the assay was immunoSEQ multiplex PCR. This sample has approximately 70,000 clones, with roughly 84% found just once. The chain couples TRBV10-3 to TRBJ1-1; 7 bases match TRBD1. The sample here was CD4+ or CD8+ T cells sorted from blood, taken in a trial of the OX40 agonist ivuxolimab. The TCR comes from an adult with an advanced solid tumor such as melanoma, head and neck, liver or kidney cancer. Here the CDR3 DNA reads TGTGCCATCAGTGACTCCCAGGGGGAGGGCACTGAAGCTTTCTTT. Its translation is CAISDSQGEGTEAFF.